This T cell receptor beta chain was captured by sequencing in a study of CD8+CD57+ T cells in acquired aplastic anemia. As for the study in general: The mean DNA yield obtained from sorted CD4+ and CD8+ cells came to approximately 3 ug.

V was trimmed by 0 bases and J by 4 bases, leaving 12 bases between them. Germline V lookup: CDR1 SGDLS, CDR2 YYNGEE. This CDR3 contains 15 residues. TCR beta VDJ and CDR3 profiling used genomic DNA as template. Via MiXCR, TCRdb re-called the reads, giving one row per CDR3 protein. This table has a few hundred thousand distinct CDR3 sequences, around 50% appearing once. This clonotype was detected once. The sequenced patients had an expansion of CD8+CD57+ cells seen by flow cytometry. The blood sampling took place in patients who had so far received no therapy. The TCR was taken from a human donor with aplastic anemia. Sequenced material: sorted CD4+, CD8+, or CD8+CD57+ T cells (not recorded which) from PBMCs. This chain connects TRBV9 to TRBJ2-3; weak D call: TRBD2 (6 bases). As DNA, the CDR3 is TGTGCCAGCAGCGTAGTCGGAGGGAACTCAGATACGCAGTATTTT. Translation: CASSVVGGNSDTQYF.